One sample yielded the 29 T cell receptor beta chains listed below, sequenced in a study of persistence of HIV-infected CD4 T cells. These receptors' targets are unknown. This was the immunoSEQ version 4 assay in survey mode. Method: immunoSEQ multiplex PCR; TCRdb's copy keeps in-frame clones and lacks some. Here the sample spans roughly 41,000 clones, roughly 86% being singletons. Anti-CD3/anti-CD28 beads served as a nonspecific positive control stimulus. Responding CD4+ T cells were sorted by upregulation of both CD40 ligand and CD69. The sequencing here drew on CD4+ T cells sorted from PBMCs after approximately 19-hour stimulation, taken from a patient who received antiretroviral therapy. The receptor source for this set is an adult man with HIV who was CMV-seropositive.

The chain is built from TRBV10-3 and TRBJ2-5, with 12 positions matching TRBD1. J lost 4 bases, V lost 5 bases, and 5 bases had no gene match. This CDR3 has 15 amino acids. The germline V gene has CDR1 ENHRY and CDR2 SYGVKD. The CDR3 protein is CAISKGQGASETQYF. Written as DNA, the CDR3 is TGTGCCATCAGTAAGGGACAGGGGGCTTCAGAGACCCAGTACTTC.

The CDR3 sequence: CASSPRRVSYNEQFF. CDR3 nucleotide sequence: TGTGCCAGCAGCCCCCGGAGGGTTTCCTACAATGAGCAGTTCTTC. The chain couples TRBV13 to TRBJ2-1, with a tentative D call TRBD2 (6 bases). The CDR3 is 15 amino acids. Between the trimmed V and J ends, which lost 5 bases and 1 base, there was a span of 12 bases. Per the germline V gene, CDR1 is PRHDT and CDR2 is FYEKMQ (reference sequence).

The chain is built from TRBV2 and TRBJ1-2; D is undetermined. V was cut by 8 bases and J by 1 base, with 11 bases left in between. In germline, CDR1 is SNHLY, CDR2 FYNNEI. This CDR3 has 13 residues. The CDR3: CASRWDDNYGYTF. The CDR3 DNA is TGTGCCAGCCGATGGGATGATAACTATGGCTACACCTTC. The variable domain in full, completed from reference TRBV2 and TRBJ1-2, reads EPEVTQTPSHQVTQMGQEVILRCVPISNHLYFYWYRQILGQKVEFLVSFYNNEISEKSEIFDDQFSVERPDGSNFTLKIRSTKLEDSAMYFCASRWDDNYGYTFGSGTRLTVV.

This clone was counted a few times. V and J are TRBV4-1 and TRBJ1-6; TRBD1 aligns across 7 bases. The V segment lost 0 bases and the J segment 9 bases; nucleotides outside the gene matches: 5. The CDR3 has 15 amino acids. CDR1 is MGHRA, CDR2 YSYEKL, per germline. The CDR3 protein is CASSQDLQGRSPLHF. CDR3 in DNA: TGCGCCAGCAGCCAAGATCTACAGGGGCGTTCACCCCTCCACTTT.

This clone has only one observation. The chain employs TRBV20-1 and TRBJ2-5; D not certain. V was trimmed by 3 bases and J by 2 bases, leaving 10 bases between them. This CDR3 comprises 13 residues. Looked up from germline, CDR1 is DFQATT and CDR2 is SNEGSKA (reference sequence). CDR3 nucleotide sequence: TGCAGTGCTAGTTGGCGGCTTCAAGAGACCCAGTACTTC. It encodes CSASWRLQETQYF.

The J gene is TRBJ2-1, the V gene TRBV27; 10 bases are shared with TRBD1. J was trimmed by 3 bases and V by 5 bases; bases with no gene match: 7. The CDR3 has 16 residues. CDR1 is MNHEY and CDR2 is SMNVEV in the germline V gene (reference sequence). CDR3 coding DNA: TGTGCCAGCAGTACCCGGGACAGGGGAAACTACAATGAGCAGTTCTTC. As protein: CASSTRDRGNYNEQFF.

The table lists this clone with a count of one. The chain has TRBV6-1 and TRBJ1-3; TRBD1 is a possible D gene (5 bases). V lost 2 bases and J lost 0, with 11 bases in between. Per the germline V gene, CDR1 is MNHNS and CDR2 is SASEGT. This CDR3 contains 16 residues. The CDR3 coding sequence is TGTGCCAGCAGTGAAAAGTCGGGGGGCTCTGGAAACACCATATATTTT. Translating gives CASSEKSGGSGNTIYF.

This chain connects TRBV30 to TRBJ1-6, with 7 bases aligning to TRBD1. CDR1 GTSNPN and CDR2 SVGIG come from the germline V gene (reference sequence). The CDR3 has 15 amino acids. J was trimmed by 7 bases and V by 1 base; bases with no gene match: 7. The CDR3 DNA reads as TGTGCCTGGAGTGACCCGGGACAGTCCAATTCACCCCTCCACTTT. It encodes CAWSDPGQSNSPLHF.

The genes are TRBV5-1 and TRBJ2-3; the match to TRBD2 covers 8 bases. Germline-derived CDR1 and CDR2 are SGHRS and YFSETQ. V lost 2 bases, J lost 0 bases, and 5 bases stayed unmatched. There are 16 residues in the CDR3. This CDR3 reads CASSFSGELSTDTQYF. CDR3 sequence (DNA): TGCGCCAGCAGCTTTAGCGGGGAGCTAAGCACAGATACGCAGTATTTT.

This chain connects TRBV11-2 to TRBJ1-2; 7 bases agree with TRBD1. This CDR3 region has 17 residues. Trimming at V came to 5 bases and at J to 3 bases, leaving 15 bases not matched to a gene. The germline V gene has CDR1 SGHAT and CDR2 FQNNGV. The CDR3 sequence is CASSPEGLTGWYYGYTF. The CDR3 bases are TGTGCCAGCAGCCCTGAGGGCCTGACAGGGTGGTACTATGGCTACACCTTC.

The rearrangement joins TRBV19 to TRBJ1-4; TRBD1 is a possible D gene (5 bases). Deletions cut 5 bases from V and 2 bases from J, with 12 bases between. The CDR3 length is 15 residues. The germline CDR1 and CDR2 sequences are LNHDA and SQIVND (reference sequence). The CDR3 sequence is CASSQTGATNEKLFF. The CDR3 DNA follows: TGTGCCAGTAGTCAAACTGGGGCCACTAATGAAAAACTGTTTTTT. Full variable domain (rest looked up from reference TRBV19 and TRBJ1-4): DGGITQSPKYLFRKEGQNVTLSCEQNLNHDAMYWYRQDPGQGLRLIYYSQIVNDFQKGDIAEGYSVSREKKESFPLTVTSAQKNPTAFYLCASSQTGATNEKLFFGSGTQLSVL.

The chain links TRBV7-6 to TRBJ1-1; 7 bases map to TRBD1. CDR3 length: 14 residues. J was trimmed by 1 base and V by 5 bases; bases with no gene match: 4. Germline V gives CDR1 SGHVS, CDR2 FNYEAQ. The CDR3 nucleotides are TGTGCCAGCAGCCTAGGGACAGCGAACACTGAAGCTTTCTTT. Residues: CASSLGTANTEAFF.

The rearrangement joins TRBV19 to TRBJ2-7, with a tentative D call TRBD2 (6 bases). This CDR3 has 16 residues. The V gene lost 4 bases and the J gene lost 2 bases, with 18 bases spanning the gap. Germline V CDR1 and CDR2: LNHDA, SQIVND (reference sequence). DNA of the CDR3: TGTGCCAGTAGTACCCTTCCTGGGCGGAGGGCCTACGAGCAGTACTTC. This gives the protein CASSTLPGRRAYEQYF.

V is TRBV10-2 and J is TRBJ2-3; D might be TRBD1 (6 bases). In germline, CDR1 is WSHSY, CDR2 SAAADI. The CDR3 covers 15 residues. With 11 bases removed from V and 2 bases from J, the gap between germline ends came to 20 bases. The CDR3 DNA is TGCGCCTCCAAACACCGGGCAGGGGACACAGATACGCAGTATTTT. It codes for CASKHRAGDTDTQYF.

The genes are TRBV6-4 and TRBJ1-6; no definite D call. The length of the CDR3 is 14 residues. CDR1 is MRHNA and CDR2 is SNTAGT in the germline V gene. Deletions cut 5 bases from V and 5 bases from J, with 10 bases between. CDR3 residues: CASSPRGDNSPLHF. The CDR3 DNA is TGTGCCAGCAGTCCCCGGGGTGATAATTCACCCCTCCACTTT.

The chain links TRBV30 to TRBJ1-2; TRBD1 aligns across 7 bases. Unmatched junction bases numbered 18, after V lost 2 bases and J lost 6 bases. The CDR3 consists of 17 residues. CDR1 and CDR2 (germline): GTSNPN, SVGIG (reference sequence). The CDR3 region has the DNA TGTGCCTGGAGTCTCTCTATCACAGGGGTCGGTAGTCATGGCTACACCTTC. As protein: CAWSLSITGVGSHGYTF.

The chain employs TRBV19 and TRBJ2-6; 8 bases are shared with TRBD1. The CDR3 totals 17 residues. Germline trimming cut 3 bases from V and 4 bases from J; bases unmatched to any gene: 8. CDR1 is LNHDA, CDR2 SQIVND, per germline (reference sequence). CDR3 protein: CASSMLTGVSGANVLTF. The CDR3 region has the DNA TGTGCCAGTAGTATGCTGACAGGGGTCTCAGGGGCCAACGTCCTGACTTTC. The full variable domain, rest sourced from reference TRBV19 and TRBJ2-6, is DGGITQSPKYLFRKEGQNVTLSCEQNLNHDAMYWYRQDPGQGLRLIYYSQIVNDFQKGDIAEGYSVSREKKESFPLTVTSAQKNPTAFYLCASSMLTGVSGANVLTFGAGSRLTVL.

This chain joins TRBV19 and TRBJ1-2, with TRBD1 as a possible D gene (5 bases). The V end lost 9 bases, the J end lost 4 bases, and 27 bases lay between the germline ends. The germline gives CDR1 LNHDA, CDR2 SQIVND (reference sequence). This CDR3 comprises 17 residues. CDR3 protein: CASSHWAQQESSYGYTF. In nucleotides, the CDR3 is TGTGCCAGCTCCCACTGGGCCCAACAGGAATCCTCCTATGGCTACACCTTC.

The gene calls are TRBV19 and TRBJ1-6; tentatively, D is TRBD1 (6 bases). Germline CDR1 reads LNHDA; CDR2 reads SQIVND (reference sequence). The CDR3 totals 15 residues. Trimming cost V 5 bases and J 7 bases, with 15 bases left between them. CDR3 residues: CASSASGAGNSPLHF. CDR3 sequence (DNA): TGTGCCAGTAGTGCCTCAGGGGCTGGGAATTCACCCCTCCACTTT.

The V gene is TRBV7-2, the J gene TRBJ1-5, with D possibly being TRBD1 (6 bases). The CDR3 spans 18 residues. Trimming left V 0 bases short and J 0 bases short, with 15 bases between. CDR1 and CDR2 from the germline V gene are SGHTA and FQGNSA. The CDR3 sequence: CASSLAQGGFYSNQPQHF. CDR3 DNA: TGTGCCAGCAGCTTAGCCCAAGGGGGGTTTTATAGCAATCAGCCCCAGCATTTT. Filled out from reference TRBV7-2 and TRBJ1-5, the complete variable domain reads GAGVSQSPSNKVTEKGKDVELRCDPISGHTALYWYRQSLGQGLEFLIYFQGNSAPDKSGLPSDRFSAERTGGSVSTLTIQRTQQEDSAVYLCASSLAQGGFYSNQPQHFGDGTRLSIL.

V gene TRBV27 combines with J gene TRBJ1-1; 8 bases are shared with TRBD1. The CDR3 extends over 15 amino acids. J was trimmed by 1 base and V by 4 bases; bases with no gene match: 5. CDR1 is MNHEY and CDR2 is SMNVEV in the germline V gene (reference sequence). CDR3 coding DNA: TGTGCCAGCAGTTCCCGGGACAGGAGGAACACTGAAGCTTTCTTT. Protein sequence: CASSSRDRRNTEAFF.

The chain couples TRBV27 to TRBJ1-1; no clear D gene. CDR3 size: 11 residues. Germline V gives CDR1 MNHEY, CDR2 SMNVEV (reference sequence). Trimming left V 4 bases short and J 10 bases short, with 10 bases between. CDR3 nucleotides: TGTGCCAGCAGTTCCGGACTGGCAGCTTTCTTT. It is translated as CASSSGLAAFF.

The J gene is TRBJ2-7, the V gene TRBV7-2, with no clear D. The V gene lost 2 bases and the J gene lost 2 bases, with 13 bases spanning the gap. Germline loops: CDR1 SGHTA, CDR2 FQGNSA. CDR3 size: 15 residues. The CDR3 DNA reads TGTGCCAGCAGCTTAAGGGCAGGCCAGCCCTACGAGCAGTACTTC. It yields the protein CASSLRAGQPYEQYF.

The chain has TRBV6-5 and TRBJ1-1, with D unclear. Trimming took 0 bases from V and 6 from J, leaving 8 bases between them. CDR1 is MNHEY, CDR2 SVGAGI, per germline. The CDR3 is 13 amino acids. The CDR3 DNA sequence: TGTGCCAGCAGTTACTCGTATTTATCTGAAGCTTTCTTT. This sequence encodes CASSYSYLSEAFF.

The chain joins TRBV7-3 to TRBJ2-5; TRBD2 might be the D (6 bases). Trimming pared 5 bases from V and 5 bases from J, leaving 12 bases between. Germline V gene data show CDR1 as SGHTA and CDR2 as FQGTGA. The CDR3 spans 13 residues. In DNA, the CDR3 is TGTGCCAGCAGCCCCCTAAGCGGGGAGACCCAGTACTTC. This codes for CASSPLSGETQYF.

V and J are TRBV29-1 and TRBJ2-7, with D hard to call. Germline loops: CDR1 SQVTM, CDR2 ANQGSEA. The CDR3 is 11 amino acids. Deletions cut 2 bases from V and 5 bases from J, with 7 bases between. The CDR3 here is CSVESENEQYF. CDR3 sequence (DNA): TGCAGCGTTGAATCAGAAAACGAGCAGTACTTC.

This chain uses TRBV27 with TRBJ2-2; D not resolved. The V end was cut by 3 bases, the J end by 2 bases, with 7 bases between. The germline gives CDR1 MNHEY, CDR2 SMNVEV (reference sequence). This CDR3 is 14 amino acids long. The CDR3 DNA reads as TGTGCCAGCAGTTTTAACTCAAACACCGGGGAGCTGTTTTTT. Translating gives CASSFNSNTGELFF.

The chain carries TRBV10-3 and TRBJ2-5; D perhaps matches TRBD2 (6 bases). V was cut by 10 bases and J by 5 bases, with 17 bases left in between. This CDR3 has 13 amino acids. Germline assignment: CDR1 ENHRY and CDR2 SYGVKD. CDR3 loop: CATGGGLRETQYF. The CDR3 DNA is TGTGCCACCGGAGGAGGGTTGCGGGAGACCCAGTACTTC.

This rearrangement joins TRBV5-6 to TRBJ2-6, with 7 bases fitting TRBD2. The CDR3 is made up of 17 amino acids. Germline V CDR1 and CDR2: SGHDT, YYEEEE. V was pared by 2 bases and J by 0 bases, with 5 bases of the junction left unmatched. The CDR3 region is CASSFNGRSSGANVLTF. DNA of the CDR3: TGTGCCAGCAGCTTCAACGGGAGGTCCTCTGGGGCCAACGTCCTGACTTTC. The full variable domain, in which reference TRBV5-6 and TRBJ2-6 provide the parts outside the CDR3, is DAGVTQSPTHLIKTRGQQVTLRCSPKSGHDTVSWYQQALGQGPQFIFQYYEEEERQRGNFPDRFSGHQFPNYSSELNVNALLLGDSALYLCASSFNGRSSGANVLTFGAGSRLTVL.